The present TCR beta chain was sequenced within a study of T-cell reconstitution after alpha-beta-depleted transplantation in children. V lost 0 bases, J lost 3 bases, and 10 bases lay in between. CDR3 size: 16 residues. Germline values: CDR1 SGHRS, CDR2 YFSETQ. Preparation of the TCRbeta library used unique molecular identifiers. TCRdb independently ran MiXCR on the PCR reads; one entry per CDR3 protein. This repertoire shows 500,000 to 600,000 distinct CDR3 sequences, 32% found once; its top ten account for 2% to 2.5%. This chain connects TRBV5-1 to TRBJ2-6; D remains unclear. This clonotype was obtained from a human donor who donated a stem cell graft to a child with aplastic anemia. The source was PBMCs from the stem cell graft donor, collected from the stem cell graft. This CDR3 is CASSLAVVNGANVLTF. DNA of the CDR3: TGCGCCAGCAGCTTGGCCGTTGTGAATGGGGCCAACGTCCTGACTTTC.